Here is one T cell receptor beta chain with its context. As yet, its antigen is unknown. This sample's RNA came from whole unsorted tissue. This non-tumor lung sample came from over 3 cm beyond the tumor edge. V was trimmed by 9 bases and J by 6 bases, leaving 24 bases between them. Germline lookup yields CDR1 ENHRY and CDR2 SYGVKD. The CDR3 extends over 16 amino acids. This entry comes from a study of tumor and adjacent non-tumor tissue in lung cancer. Overall study context: There were roughly 11 adenocarcinoma, a couple of squamous cell carcinoma and 1 small cell lung cancer cases. The patients, 10 to 11 men and 4 to 6 women, were 31 to 76 with stage I to III disease. Some 4.1 million productive TCRbeta reads were obtained per sample on average.

Notes on the study in general: Shorter survival was associated with higher TCR diversity in tumors.

TCRbeta libraries were built with three rounds of nested PCR, modified from ARM-PCR. A single record per CDR3 protein comes from TCRdb applying MiXCR to the multiplex PCR reads. The data contain 98,000 or so distinct CDR3 sequences, 80% of them seen just once; the ten biggest clones take up 30%. This TCR came from a man in his 60s with small cell lung cancer. The chain uses TRBV10-3 and TRBJ2-1; possible D gene TRBD2, 5 bases. The sequenced material came from distant non-tumor lung tissue. As DNA, the CDR3 is TGTGCCATTGCTTCCCTAGTGGGAGCTGTACCCAATGAGCAGTTCTTC. It specifies CAIASLVGAVPNEQFF.